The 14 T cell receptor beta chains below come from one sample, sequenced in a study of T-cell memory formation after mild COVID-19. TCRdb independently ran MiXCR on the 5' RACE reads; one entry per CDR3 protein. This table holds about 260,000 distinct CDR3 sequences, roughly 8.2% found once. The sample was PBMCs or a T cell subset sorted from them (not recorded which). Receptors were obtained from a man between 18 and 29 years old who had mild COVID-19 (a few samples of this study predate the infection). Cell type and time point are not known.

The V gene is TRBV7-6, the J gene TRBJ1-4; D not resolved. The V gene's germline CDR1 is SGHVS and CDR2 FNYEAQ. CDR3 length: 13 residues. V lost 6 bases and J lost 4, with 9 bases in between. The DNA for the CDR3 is TGTGCCAGCAGGAGGGCCCTTAATGAAAAACTGTTTTTT. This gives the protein CASRRALNEKLFF.

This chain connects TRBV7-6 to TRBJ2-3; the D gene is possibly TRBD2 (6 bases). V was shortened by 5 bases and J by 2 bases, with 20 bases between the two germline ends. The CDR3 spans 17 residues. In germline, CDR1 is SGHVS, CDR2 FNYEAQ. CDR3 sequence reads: CASSPDQRALNTDTQYF. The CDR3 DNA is TGTGCCAGCAGCCCGGACCAGCGGGCGTTAAACACAGATACGCAGTATTTT.

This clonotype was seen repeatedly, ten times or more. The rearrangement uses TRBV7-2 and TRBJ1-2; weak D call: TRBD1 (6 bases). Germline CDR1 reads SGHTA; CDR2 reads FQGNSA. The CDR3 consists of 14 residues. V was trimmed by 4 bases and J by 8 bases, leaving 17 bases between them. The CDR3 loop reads CASSYDRSGNGYTF. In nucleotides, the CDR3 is TGTGCCAGCAGCTACGACAGGTCCGGGAACGGCTACACCTTC.

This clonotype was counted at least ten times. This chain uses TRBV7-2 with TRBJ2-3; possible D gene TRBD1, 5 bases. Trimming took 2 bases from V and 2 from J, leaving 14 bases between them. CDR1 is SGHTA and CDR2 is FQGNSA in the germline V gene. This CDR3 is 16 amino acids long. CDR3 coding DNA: TGTGCCAGCAGCTTAACTCGACAGTTATACACAGATACGCAGTATTTT. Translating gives CASSLTRQLYTDTQYF.

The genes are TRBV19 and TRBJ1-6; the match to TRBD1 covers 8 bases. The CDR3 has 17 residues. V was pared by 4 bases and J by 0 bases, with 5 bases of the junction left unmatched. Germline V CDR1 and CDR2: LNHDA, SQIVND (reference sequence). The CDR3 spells CASSSRTGSSYNSPLHF. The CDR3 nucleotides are TGTGCCAGTAGTAGCCGGACAGGGAGCTCCTATAATTCACCCCTCCACTTT.

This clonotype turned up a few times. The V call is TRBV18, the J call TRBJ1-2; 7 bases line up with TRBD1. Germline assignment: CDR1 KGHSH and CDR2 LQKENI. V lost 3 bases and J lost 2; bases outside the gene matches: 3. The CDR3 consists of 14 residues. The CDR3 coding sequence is TGTGCCAGCTCACCGGGACAGCAAAACTATGGCTACACCTTC. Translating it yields CASSPGQQNYGYTF.

The CDR3 sequence: CASSEGTGSEGETQYF. As DNA, the CDR3 is TGTGCCAGCAGTGAAGGGACAGGTTCCGAAGGAGAGACCCAGTACTTC. The chain recombines TRBV2 with TRBJ2-5; the match to TRBD1 covers 7 bases. There are 16 residues in the CDR3. Losses at the gene ends were 1 base for V and 4 bases for J; bases not matched to a gene: 9. The V gene's germline CDR1 is SNHLY and CDR2 FYNNEI.

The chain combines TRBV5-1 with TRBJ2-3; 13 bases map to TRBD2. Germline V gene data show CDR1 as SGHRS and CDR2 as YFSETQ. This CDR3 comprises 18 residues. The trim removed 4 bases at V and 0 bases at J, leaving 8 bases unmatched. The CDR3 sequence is CASSRGTSGVISTDTQYF. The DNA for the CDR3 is TGCGCCAGCAGCAGGGGGACTAGCGGGGTTATAAGCACAGATACGCAGTATTTT.

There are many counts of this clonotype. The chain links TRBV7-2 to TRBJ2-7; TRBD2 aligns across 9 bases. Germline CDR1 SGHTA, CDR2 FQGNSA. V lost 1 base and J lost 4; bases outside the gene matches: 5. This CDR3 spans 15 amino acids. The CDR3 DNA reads TGTGCCAGCAGCTTAGTGGTGACTAGCGGTTACGAGCAGTACTTC. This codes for CASSLVVTSGYEQYF.

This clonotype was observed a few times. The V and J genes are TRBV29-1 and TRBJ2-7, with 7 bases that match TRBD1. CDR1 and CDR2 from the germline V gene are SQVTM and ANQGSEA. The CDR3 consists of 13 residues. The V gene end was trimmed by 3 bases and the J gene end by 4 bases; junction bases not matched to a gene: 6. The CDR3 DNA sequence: TGCAGCGTTGAGGGACAGAGTGATTACGAGCAGTACGTC. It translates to CSVEGQSDYEQYV.

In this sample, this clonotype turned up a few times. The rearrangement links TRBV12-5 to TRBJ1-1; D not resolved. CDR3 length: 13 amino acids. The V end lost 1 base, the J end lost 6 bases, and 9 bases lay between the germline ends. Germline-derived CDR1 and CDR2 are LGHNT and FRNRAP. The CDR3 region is CASGLGVPSEAFF. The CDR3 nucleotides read TGTGCTAGTGGTTTGGGGGTTCCTTCTGAAGCTTTCTTT.

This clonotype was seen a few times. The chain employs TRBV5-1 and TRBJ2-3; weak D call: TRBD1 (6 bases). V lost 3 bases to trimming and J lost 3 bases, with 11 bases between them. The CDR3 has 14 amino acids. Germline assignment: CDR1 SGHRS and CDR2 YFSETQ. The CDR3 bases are TGCGCCAGCAGCTGGGGGACACAAACAGATACGCAGTATTTT. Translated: CASSWGTQTDTQYF.

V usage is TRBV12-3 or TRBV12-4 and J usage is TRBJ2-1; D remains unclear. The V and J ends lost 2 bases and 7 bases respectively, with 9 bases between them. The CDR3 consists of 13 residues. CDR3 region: CASSLSGRNEQFF. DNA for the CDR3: TGTGCCAGCAGTTTATCCGGGCGAAATGAGCAGTTCTTC.

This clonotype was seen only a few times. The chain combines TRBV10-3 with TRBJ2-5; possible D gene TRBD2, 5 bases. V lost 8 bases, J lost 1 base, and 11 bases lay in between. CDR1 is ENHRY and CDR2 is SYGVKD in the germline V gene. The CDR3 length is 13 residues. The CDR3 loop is CAIQEVGQETQYF. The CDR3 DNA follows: TGTGCCATCCAGGAGGTGGGCCAAGAGACCCAGTACTTC.